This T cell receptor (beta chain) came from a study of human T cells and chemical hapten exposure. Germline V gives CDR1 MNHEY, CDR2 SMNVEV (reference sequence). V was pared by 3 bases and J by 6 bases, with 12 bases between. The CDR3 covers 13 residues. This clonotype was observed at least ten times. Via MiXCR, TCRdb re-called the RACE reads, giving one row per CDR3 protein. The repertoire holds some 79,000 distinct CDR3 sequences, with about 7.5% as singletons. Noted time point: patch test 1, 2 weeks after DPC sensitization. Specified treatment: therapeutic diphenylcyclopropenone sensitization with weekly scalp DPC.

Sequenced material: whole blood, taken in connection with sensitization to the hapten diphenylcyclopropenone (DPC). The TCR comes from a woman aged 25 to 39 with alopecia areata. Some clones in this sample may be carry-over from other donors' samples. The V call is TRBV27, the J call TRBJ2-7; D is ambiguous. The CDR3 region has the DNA TGTGCCAGCAGTTTTGGTGGGTCGGGCGAGCAGTACTTC. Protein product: CASSFGGSGEQYF.